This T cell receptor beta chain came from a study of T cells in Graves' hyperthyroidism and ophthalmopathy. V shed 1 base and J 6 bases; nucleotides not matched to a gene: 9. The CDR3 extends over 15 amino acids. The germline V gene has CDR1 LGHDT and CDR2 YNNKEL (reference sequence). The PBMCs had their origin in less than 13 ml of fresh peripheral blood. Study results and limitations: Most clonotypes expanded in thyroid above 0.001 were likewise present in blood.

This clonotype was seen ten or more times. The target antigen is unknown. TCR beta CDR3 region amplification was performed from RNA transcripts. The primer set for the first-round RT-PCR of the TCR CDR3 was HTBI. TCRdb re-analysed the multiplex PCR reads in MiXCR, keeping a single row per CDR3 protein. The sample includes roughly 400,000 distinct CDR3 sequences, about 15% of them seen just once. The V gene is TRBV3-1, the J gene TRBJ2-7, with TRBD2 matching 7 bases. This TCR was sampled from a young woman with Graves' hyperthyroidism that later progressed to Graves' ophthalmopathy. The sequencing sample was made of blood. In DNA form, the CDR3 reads TGTGCCAGCAGCCAAGTAGGCGGGAGTGGGGGCGAGCAGTACTTC. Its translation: CASSQVGGSGGEQYF.